These 18 T cell receptor beta chains came from one sample sequenced in a study of CD8+ T cells in alopecia areata. Treatment described: oral pan-JAK inhibitor, 5-10 mg twice daily. RNA extraction was followed by reverse transcription into cDNA, which acted as the sequencing template. The protocol was immunoSEQ multiplex PCR, while the TCRdb copy is restricted to in-frame clones and leaves out a portion. Of under 200,000 clones in the sample, around three fifths are singletons; the top ten hold 11% to 15%. Sample: CD4+ T cells sorted from blood, taken at week 24, from a patient treated with tofacitinib. The source of these receptors is a human donor with alopecia areata.

This chain uses TRBV30 with TRBJ1-2; the D is unclear. The V end was cut by 3 bases, the J end by 1 base, with 9 bases between. Germline V gene data show CDR1 as GTSNPN and CDR2 as SVGIG (reference sequence). This CDR3 is built from 13 residues. CDR3 sequence (DNA): TGTGCCTGGAGGGAGTCGGGTAACTATGGCTACACCTTC. Translation gives CAWRESGNYGYTF.

The CDR3 DNA is TGTGCCACCAGCAGAGCGGGGCTTAGCTCCTACAATGAGCAGTTCTTC. Translation: CATSRAGLSSYNEQFF. The chain is built from TRBV15 and TRBJ2-1; D may match TRBD1 or TRBD2 (5 bases each). CDR3 length equals 16 residues. Germline CDR1 and CDR2: LNHNV and YYDKDF (reference sequence). V lost 1 base, J lost 0 bases, and 10 bases lay in between.

The chain has TRBV29-1 and TRBJ2-3; D gene unclear. CDR3 length: 12 residues. The V gene's germline CDR1 is SQVTM and CDR2 ANQGSEA. V was clipped by 6 bases and J by 8 bases, with 15 bases between them. Here the CDR3 reads CSVGPSLGTQYF. The CDR3 DNA sequence: TGCAGCGTCGGACCTTCCCTGGGTACGCAGTATTTT.

This clone was counted a few times. The rearrangement joins TRBV6-6 to TRBJ2-2; D is perhaps TRBD1 or TRBD2 (6 bases each). Trimming removed 7 bases at V and 5 bases at J, with 14 bases between. The CDR3 has 14 amino acids. CDR1 is MNHNY and CDR2 is SVGAGI in the germline V gene (reference sequence). The CDR3 region is CASNPGAETGELFF. Written as DNA, the CDR3 is TGTGCCAGCAATCCGGGGGCCGAGACCGGGGAGCTGTTTTTT.

The chain has TRBV9 and TRBJ2-3; D possibly matches TRBD1 or TRBD2 (6 bases each). The CDR3 extends over 15 amino acids. Germline CDR1 SGDLS, CDR2 YYNGEE. The V gene lost 9 bases and the J gene lost 1 base, with 18 bases spanning the gap. This chain's CDR3 is CATSTAGGRTDTQYF. The CDR3 nucleotides are TGTGCCACCTCCACGGCCGGGGGCCGCACAGATACGCAGTATTTT.

Of note for this clone: This sample also contains other DNA sequences that code for the same CDR3. The rearrangement links TRBV20-1 to TRBJ1-2, with a weak D call TRBD1 (5 bases). Trimming took off 6 bases at V and 8 bases at J, with 13 bases between the two ends. Per germline, CDR1 DFQATT and CDR2 SNEGSKA (reference sequence). The CDR3 totals 11 residues. The CDR3 loop is CSAQGTGGYTF. CDR3 nucleotides: TGCAGTGCCCAAGGGACGGGGGGCTACACCTTC.

This clone was detected only once. The V call is TRBV4-1, the J call TRBJ1-2; perhaps TRBD1 as D (5 bases). This CDR3 has 15 residues. The germline CDR1 and CDR2 sequences are MGHRA and YSYEKL. V lost 3 bases and J 3 bases, leaving 14 bases between the germline ends. The DNA of the CDR3 is TGCGCCAGCAGCCAGGGGGGTAGCGAGCACTATGGCTACACCTTC. This encodes CASSQGGSEHYGYTF.

The chain is built from TRBV18 and TRBJ1-1; D unclear. This CDR3 has 12 amino acids. The germline CDR1 and CDR2 sequences are KGHSH and LQKENI. Trimming took off 8 bases at V and 4 bases at J, with 11 bases between the two ends. The CDR3 DNA reads TGTGCCAGCGTAGGGTCTGGCACTGAAGCTTTCTTT. This gives the protein CASVGSGTEAFF.

The genes are TRBV30 and TRBJ1-2; 10 bases are shared with TRBD1. Germline-derived CDR1 and CDR2 are GTSNPN and SVGIG (reference sequence). Losses at the gene ends were 4 bases for V and 7 bases for J; bases not matched to a gene: 6. The CDR3 totals 13 residues. The CDR3 sequence: CAWNTGTGVGYTF. The CDR3 coding sequence is TGTGCCTGGAACACCGGGACAGGGGTTGGCTACACCTTC.

The rearrangement uses TRBV30 and TRBJ2-5; 7 bases fit TRBD2. Trimming removed 0 bases from V and 3 bases from J; junction bases left unmatched: 7. Looked up from germline, CDR1 is GTSNPN and CDR2 is SVGIG (reference sequence). The CDR3 runs 15 residues. The DNA for the CDR3 is TGTGCCTGGAGTGTGGAGCGGGGACTCAAAGAGACCCAGTACTTC. Its protein is CAWSVERGLKETQYF.

The chain employs TRBV30 and TRBJ1-1; D is undetermined. Per germline, CDR1 GTSNPN and CDR2 SVGIG (reference sequence). V was trimmed by 0 bases and J by 6 bases, leaving 11 bases between them. CDR3 length: 13 amino acids. The CDR3 region has the DNA TGTGCCTGGAGTGTTTCTGGGGTTCCTGAAGCTTTCTTT. Translating it yields CAWSVSGVPEAFF.

The chain is built from TRBV27 and TRBJ2-7; 9 bases line up with TRBD1. CDR1 is MNHEY, CDR2 SMNVEV, per germline (reference sequence). Germline trimming cut 3 bases from V and 0 bases from J; bases unmatched to any gene: 6. The CDR3 totals 16 residues. The CDR3 reads CASSFRGQGGSYEQYF. In nucleotides, the CDR3 is TGTGCCAGCAGTTTTAGGGGACAGGGAGGCTCCTACGAGCAGTACTTC.

This clone was counted between two and nine times. This chain joins TRBV27 and TRBJ1-4, with 7 positions matching TRBD1. CDR3 length equals 14 residues. V trimming: 2 bases; J trimming: 8 bases; junction bases outside the gene matches: 5. CDR1 is MNHEY and CDR2 is SMNVEV in the germline V gene (reference sequence). In DNA form, the CDR3 reads TGTGCCAGCAGTTTAGGACAGGCGGGCGAAAAACTGTTTTTT. Its protein product is CASSLGQAGEKLFF.

This chain links TRBV18 with TRBJ2-6; D remains unclear. Trimming stripped 3 bases from V and 1 base from J, with 7 bases between. Germline values: CDR1 KGHSH, CDR2 LQKENI. The CDR3 extends over 15 amino acids. Here the CDR3 DNA reads TGTGCCAGCTCACCTACGTTATCTGGGGCCAACGTCCTGACTTTC. Amino acid sequence: CASSPTLSGANVLTF.

The V call is TRBV15, the J call TRBJ2-7, with D unclear. The CDR3 runs 13 residues. V was clipped by 6 bases and J by 6 bases, with 15 bases between them. The germline gives CDR1 LNHNV, CDR2 YYDKDF (reference sequence). The CDR3 nucleotides are TGTGCCACCAGTACCTACACGGACGCCGAGCAGTACTTC. The encoded protein is CATSTYTDAEQYF. Filled out from reference TRBV15 and TRBJ2-7, the complete variable domain reads DAMVIQNPRYQVTQFGKPVTLSCSQTLNHNVMYWYQQKSSQAPKLLFHYYDKDFNNEADTPDNFQSRRPNTSFCFLDIRSPGLGDTAMYLCATSTYTDAEQYFGPGTRLTVT.

This clone appeared a few times. The CDR3 DNA is TGCAGCGGGAAGGGGGCGGCGCTGAACACTGAAGCTTTCTTT. This translates into CSGKGAALNTEAFF. The V and J genes are TRBV29-1 and TRBJ1-1, with 7 bases aligning to TRBD1. Losses at the gene ends were 7 bases for V and 0 bases for J; bases not matched to a gene: 8. This CDR3 comprises 14 residues. Per germline, CDR1 SQVTM and CDR2 ANQGSEA.

In its sample, this clone was seen a few times. This chain links TRBV9 with TRBJ2-7; TRBD1 aligns across 11 bases. V lost 6 bases to trimming and J lost 2 bases; unmatched junction nucleotides: 7. CDR1 and CDR2 (germline): SGDLS, YYNGEE. The CDR3 is made up of 15 amino acids. DNA of the CDR3: TGTGCCAGCACCGCAGGGACAGGGGGACCCTACGAGCAGTACTTC. It translates to CASTAGTGGPYEQYF.

This clone was counted a few times. J is TRBJ2-5 and V is TRBV7-9, with 7 bases lining up with TRBD1. The CDR3 contains 13 residues. Germline CDR1 is SEHNR and CDR2 is FQNEAQ (reference sequence). V was pared by 11 bases and J by 1 base, with 7 bases of the junction left unmatched. The CDR3 DNA follows: TGTGCCTCCAAACGGGACAGCCAAGAGACCCAGTACTTC. This codes for CASKRDSQETQYF.